Shown below are 4 T cell receptor beta chains from a single sample sequenced in a study of cytomegalovirus exposure and HLA in healthy donors. This PCR relied on a set of 60 Vbeta primers and 13 Jbeta primers. Assay: immunoSEQ multiplex PCR; the TCRdb copy retains only in-frame clones and omits some. The data show about 160,000 clones, roughly 80% seen once. Sequenced sample: PBMCs. Receptors originate from a woman aged 25 to 39 in good health and CMV-seronegative.

The chain joins TRBV5-5 to TRBJ2-7; TRBD2 matches at 7 bases. With V trimmed by 3 bases and J by 2 bases, 5 bases remained unmatched. Germline V gene sequence: CDR1 SGHKS, CDR2 YYEKEE (reference sequence). This CDR3 is 14 amino acids long. CDR3 residues: CASSWGGVAYEQYF. CDR3 nucleotides: TGTGCCAGCAGCTGGGGAGGGGTAGCCTACGAGCAGTACTTC.

This chain uses TRBV5-1 with TRBJ2-6, with D maybe TRBD2 (5 bases). Per germline, CDR1 SGHRS and CDR2 YFSETQ. V lost 5 bases to trimming and J lost 2 bases, with 14 bases between them. This CDR3 is built from 16 residues. The CDR3 DNA is TGCGCCAGCAGACATATACTAGATACTGGGGCCAACGTCCTGACTTTC. It specifies CASRHILDTGANVLTF.

This chain uses TRBV19 with TRBJ1-1; TRBD1 agrees at 7 bases. Germline CDR1 LNHDA, CDR2 SQIVND (reference sequence). V was clipped by 4 bases and J by 4 bases; unmatched bases: 9. There are 15 residues in the CDR3. The CDR3 loop is CASSKKTGRITEAFF. DNA for the CDR3: TGTGCCAGTAGTAAGAAGACAGGGAGGATCACTGAAGCTTTCTTT.

This sequence joins TRBV6-1 and TRBJ2-1, with D perhaps matching TRBD2 (5 bases). The CDR3 extends over 15 amino acids. CDR1 MNHNS and CDR2 SASEGT come from the germline V gene. Trimming removed 9 bases at V and 0 bases at J, with 15 bases between. CDR3 DNA sequence: TGTGCCAGTCGCTTACTGGGGAGCTCCTACAATGAGCAGTTCTTC. Protein: CASRLLGSSYNEQFF.